This entry describes one T cell receptor beta chain. TCRdb's table, derived via immunoSEQ multiplex PCR, lists solely in-frame clones and lacks some. The table lists tens of thousands of clones, approximately 86% of them singletons. Looked up from germline, CDR1 is SGHTA and CDR2 is FQGNSA. The V and J ends lost 5 bases and 5 bases respectively, with 12 bases between them. The CDR3 extends over 13 amino acids. This sample is part of a study of blood T cell repertoires in COVID-19. Turning to the study itself: PBMCs, B-cell-depleted T cells, or T cells were the source of the cDNA or gDNA that made up the material.

V and J are TRBV7-2 and TRBJ2-5, with D tentatively TRBD2 (7 bases). The source of this sequence is a woman older than 75 with acute or convalescent COVID-19. What was sequenced was peripheral blood. CDR3 in DNA: TGTGCCAGCAGCCGTAGGGGGGGCGAGACCCAGTACTTC. It yields the protein CASSRRGGETQYF.